This record concerns one T cell receptor (beta chain) sequence. The data were obtained in a study of blood T cell repertoires in COVID-19. Study-wide background: Acute and convalescent COVID-19 samples came from the United States, Italy and Spain. T cells, B-cell-depleted T cells, or PBMCs supplied cDNA or gDNA.

V lost 7 bases and J 4 bases, leaving 17 bases between the germline ends. Germline-derived CDR1 and CDR2 are LNHDA and SQIVND (reference sequence). The CDR3 spans 15 residues. Original methodology: Estimates of nucleated cell counts were drawn from the amplification of reference gene primers. Clones were read by immunoSEQ multiplex PCR, and TCRdb kept only the in-frame ones, dropping some. V and J calls and clone size are copied from that table; D and trimming were computed from the DNA. Of roughly 290,000 clones listed, 80% to 90% are singletons. The J gene is TRBJ1-5, the V gene TRBV19; no clear D. The sequenced sample consisted of peripheral blood. The source is a man aged 25 to 40 with acute or convalescent COVID-19. The CDR3 coding sequence is TGTGCCAGTAAAAATTTGGTCGGGGTTAATCAGCCCCAGCATTTT. Translation gives CASKNLVGVNQPQHF.